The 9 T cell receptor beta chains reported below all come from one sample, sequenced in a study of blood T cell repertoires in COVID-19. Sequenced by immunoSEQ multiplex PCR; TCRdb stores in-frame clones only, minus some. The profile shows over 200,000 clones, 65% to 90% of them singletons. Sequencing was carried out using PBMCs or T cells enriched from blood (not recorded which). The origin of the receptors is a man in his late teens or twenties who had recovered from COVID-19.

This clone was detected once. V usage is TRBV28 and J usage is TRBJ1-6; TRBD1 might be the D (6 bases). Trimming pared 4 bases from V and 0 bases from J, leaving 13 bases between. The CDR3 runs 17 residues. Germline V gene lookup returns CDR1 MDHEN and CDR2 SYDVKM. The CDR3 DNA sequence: TGTGCCAGCAGTTCAGACAGGAGAAGCTCCTATAATTCACCCCTCCACTTT. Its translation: CASSSDRRSSYNSPLHF.

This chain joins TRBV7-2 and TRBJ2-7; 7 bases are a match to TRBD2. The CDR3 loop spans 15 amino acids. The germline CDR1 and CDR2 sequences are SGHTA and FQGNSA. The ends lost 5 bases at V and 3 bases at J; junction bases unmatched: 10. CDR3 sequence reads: CASSPRGGRFYEQYF. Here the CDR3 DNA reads TGTGCCAGCAGCCCACGGGGAGGGCGATTCTACGAGCAGTACTTC.

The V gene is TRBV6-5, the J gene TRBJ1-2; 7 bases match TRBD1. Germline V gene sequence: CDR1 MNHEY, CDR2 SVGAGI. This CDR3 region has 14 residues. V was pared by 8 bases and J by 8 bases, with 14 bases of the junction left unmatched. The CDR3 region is CASQFGTVSQGYTF. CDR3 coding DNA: TGTGCCAGCCAATTCGGGACAGTTTCACAGGGCTACACCTTC.

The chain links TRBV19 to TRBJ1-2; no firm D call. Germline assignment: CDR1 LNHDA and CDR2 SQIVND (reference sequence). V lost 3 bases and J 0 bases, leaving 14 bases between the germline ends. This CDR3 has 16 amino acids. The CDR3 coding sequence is TGTGCCAGTAGTATGGACTCAGGTGGGGCTAACTATGGCTACACCTTC. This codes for CASSMDSGGANYGYTF.

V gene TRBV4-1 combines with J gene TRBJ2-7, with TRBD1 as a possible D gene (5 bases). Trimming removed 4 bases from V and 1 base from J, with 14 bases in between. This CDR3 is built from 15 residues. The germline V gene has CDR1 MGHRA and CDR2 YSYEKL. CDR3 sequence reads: CASSPFLSGSYEQYF. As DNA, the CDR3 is TGCGCCAGCAGCCCCTTCCTGTCAGGGTCCTACGAGCAGTACTTC.

The CDR3: CASWNTGSEAFF. The DNA of the CDR3 is TGTGCCAGCTGGAACACAGGGTCTGAAGCTTTCTTT. This sequence joins TRBV6-5 and TRBJ1-1; TRBD1 might be the D (6 bases). The CDR3 consists of 12 residues. Germline CDR1 reads MNHEY; CDR2 reads SVGAGI. V was pared by 8 bases and J by 6 bases, with 13 bases between.

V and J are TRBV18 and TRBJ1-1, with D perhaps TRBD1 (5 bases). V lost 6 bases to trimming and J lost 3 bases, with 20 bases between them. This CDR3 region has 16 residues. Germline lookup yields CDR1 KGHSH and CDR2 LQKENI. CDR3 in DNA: TGTGCCAGCTCCCGCTCGGGACTCTTTTTAGACACTGAAGCTTTCTTT. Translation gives CASSRSGLFLDTEAFF.

CDR3: CASSSPLRNQPQHF. In DNA, the CDR3 is TGTGCCAGCAGTTCCCCCTTGAGGAATCAGCCCCAGCATTTT. This rearrangement joins TRBV27 to TRBJ1-5; D unclear. The V end lost 4 bases, the J end lost 4 bases, and 11 bases lay between the germline ends. The germline gives CDR1 MNHEY, CDR2 SMNVEV (reference sequence). The CDR3 runs 14 residues.

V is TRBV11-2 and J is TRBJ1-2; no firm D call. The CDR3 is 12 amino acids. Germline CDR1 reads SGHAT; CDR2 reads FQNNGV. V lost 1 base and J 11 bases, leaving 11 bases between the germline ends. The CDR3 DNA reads TGTGCCAGCAGCTTAGCCGGGTCGGGTTACACCTTC. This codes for CASSLAGSGYTF. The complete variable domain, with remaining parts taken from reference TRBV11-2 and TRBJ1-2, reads EAGVAQSPRYKIIEKRQSVAFWCNPISGHATLYWYQQILGQGPKLLIQFQNNGVVDDSQLPKDRFSAERLKGVDSTLKIQPAKLEDSAVYLCASSLAGSGYTFGSGTRLTVV.